Presented here are 28 T cell receptor beta chains from one specimen sequenced in a study of cytomegalovirus exposure and HLA in healthy donors. The method was immunoSEQ multiplex PCR; TCRdb's version includes in-frame clones alone and lacks a portion of them. The sample holds about 54,000 clones, approximately 90% seen once. Source material: PBMCs. These receptors came from a woman in her late teens or twenties in good health and CMV-seropositive.

The chain uses TRBV6-1 and TRBJ1-5; 8 bases agree with TRBD1. The germline V gene has CDR1 MNHNS and CDR2 SASEGT. V lost 11 bases, J lost 5 bases, and 11 bases stayed unmatched. The CDR3 runs to 14 residues. CDR3 nucleotides: TGTGCCGGAAGTGGACAGGGAAGGGATCAGCCCCAGCATTTT. This codes for CAGSGQGRDQPQHF.

V gene TRBV5-4 combines with J gene TRBJ2-7; D possibly corresponds to TRBD2 (5 bases). The CDR3 totals 13 residues. Germline loops: CDR1 SGHNT, CDR2 YYREEE (reference sequence). Trimming removed 0 bases from V and 5 bases from J, with 9 bases in between. This chain's CDR3 is CASSLAEGDEQYF. The DNA of the CDR3 is TGTGCCAGCAGCTTGGCCGAGGGAGACGAGCAGTACTTC.

This clone appeared once. The CDR3 reads CASSPRAGFGGLGVLTF. CDR3 coding DNA: TGTGCCAGCAGCCCTAGGGCCGGGTTCGGGGGGCTTGGCGTCCTGACTTTC. The chain links TRBV11-2 to TRBJ2-6; perhaps TRBD2 as D (7 bases). The germline V gene has CDR1 SGHAT and CDR2 FQNNGV. V was shortened by 5 bases and J by 12 bases, with 26 bases between the two germline ends. The CDR3 covers 17 residues.

The chain recombines TRBV4-1 with TRBJ2-1, with 10 bases lining up with TRBD2. The CDR3 sequence is 15 residues long. With V trimmed by 10 bases and J by 9 bases, 15 bases remained unmatched. Germline CDR1 MGHRA, CDR2 YSYEKL. This CDR3 reads CATTQKAGGPGEQFF. The CDR3, as DNA: TGCGCCACCACACAAAAAGCGGGGGGGCCGGGTGAGCAGTTCTTC.

CDR3 sequence reads: CASSSPLGGYEQYF. The CDR3 DNA sequence: TGTGCCAGCAGTTCCCCTCTCGGGGGCTACGAGCAGTACTTC. The V and J genes are TRBV6-5 and TRBJ2-7; perhaps TRBD2 as D (6 bases). Between the trimmed V and J ends, which lost 4 bases and 3 bases, there was a span of 13 bases. The germline gives CDR1 MNHEY, CDR2 SVGAGI. The CDR3 has 14 amino acids.

This chain connects TRBV2 to TRBJ1-2; D gene ambiguous. CDR3 length equals 13 residues. Trimming pared 1 base from V and 3 bases from J, leaving 6 bases between. Germline lookup yields CDR1 SNHLY and CDR2 FYNNEI. CDR3 bases: TGTGCCAGCAGTGAAGTGGCAGACTATGGCTACACCTTC. Translated, it gives CASSEVADYGYTF.

The chain couples TRBV11-2 to TRBJ1-2; D is undetermined. The CDR3 loop spans 15 amino acids. With 1 base removed from V and 0 bases from J, the gap between germline ends came to 9 bases. Germline CDR1 SGHAT, CDR2 FQNNGV. The DNA of the CDR3 is TGTGCCAGCAGCTTAGTACAGTCCTCTAACTATGGCTACACCTTC. It specifies CASSLVQSSNYGYTF. Drawing the rest from reference TRBV11-2 and TRBJ1-2, the complete variable domain is EAGVAQSPRYKIIEKRQSVAFWCNPISGHATLYWYQQILGQGPKLLIQFQNNGVVDDSQLPKDRFSAERLKGVDSTLKIQPAKLEDSAVYLCASSLVQSSNYGYTFGSGTRLTVV.

V usage is TRBV5-1 and J usage is TRBJ1-4; TRBD1 might be the D (6 bases). Germline assignment: CDR1 SGHRS and CDR2 YFSETQ. Trimming shortened V by 5 bases and J by 7 bases, and 18 bases separated the two germline ends. The CDR3 is made up of 15 amino acids. Here the CDR3 DNA reads TGCGCCAGCAGTTACCAACAGGGTAGAAGTGAAAAACTGTTTTTT. The encoded protein is CASSYQQGRSEKLFF. The full variable domain, with the rest looked up from reference TRBV5-1 and TRBJ1-4, is KAGVTQTPRYLIKTRGQQVTLSCSPISGHRSVSWYQQTPGQGLQFLFEYFSETQRNKGNFPGRFSGRQFSNSRSEMNVSTLELGDSALYLCASSYQQGRSEKLFFGSGTQLSVL.

This chain connects TRBV10-3 to TRBJ2-3; D is possibly TRBD1 (5 bases). The CDR3 length is 18 residues. Germline assignment: CDR1 ENHRY and CDR2 SYGVKD. Trimming pared 3 bases from V and 2 bases from J, leaving 21 bases between. CDR3 sequence reads: CAISDAQGLPYSTDTQYF. The CDR3 DNA follows: TGTGCCATCAGTGACGCTCAGGGATTACCGTACTCCACAGATACGCAGTATTTT.

The J gene is TRBJ2-1, the V gene TRBV10-3; 7 bases line up with TRBD2. Unmatched junction bases numbered 8, after V lost 7 bases and J lost 8 bases. Germline V gives CDR1 ENHRY, CDR2 SYGVKD. The CDR3 sequence is 13 residues long. The CDR3 coding sequence is TGTGCCATCAAGACGGAGGGAGGGGATGAGCAGTTCTTC. This sequence encodes CAIKTEGGDEQFF.

This chain uses TRBV18 with TRBJ2-1, with TRBD2 matching over 14 bases. Germline trimming cut 6 bases from V and 6 bases from J; bases unmatched to any gene: 7. Germline loops: CDR1 KGHSH, CDR2 LQKENI. The CDR3 totals 16 residues. Written as DNA, the CDR3 is TGTGCCAGCTCCCCCGGACTAGCGGGGGGAGTCAATGAGCAGTTCTTC. Protein: CASSPGLAGGVNEQFF.

This clone was picked up a small number of times. Distinct nucleotide sequences in the sample also encode this CDR3. Here the CDR3 DNA reads TGTGCCAGCAGCCAAGCCGGTTATGGCTACACCTTC. Its translation is CASSQAGYGYTF. The rearrangement links TRBV14 to TRBJ1-2; D is uncertain. This CDR3 has 12 residues. V was trimmed by 1 base and J by 5 bases, leaving 5 bases between them. Germline V CDR1 and CDR2: SGHDN, FVKESK.

The rearrangement links TRBV9 to TRBJ1-3; no firm D call. The CDR3 extends over 16 amino acids. V was trimmed by 4 bases and J by 7 bases, leaving 21 bases between them. CDR1 is SGDLS and CDR2 is YYNGEE in the germline V gene. This CDR3 is CASSPPKIGGRNTIYF. The CDR3 DNA reads TGTGCCAGCAGCCCACCCAAAATTGGAGGGAGGAACACCATATATTTT.

V is TRBV30 and J is TRBJ1-2, with 7 bases that match TRBD1. CDR3 length: 13 residues. CDR1 and CDR2 (germline): GTSNPN, SVGIG (reference sequence). Trimming at V came to 3 bases and at J to 8 bases, leaving 9 bases not matched to a gene. The CDR3 reads CAWRLQGPGGYTF. CDR3 nucleotide sequence: TGTGCCTGGAGGCTACAGGGGCCCGGCGGCTACACCTTC.

The V call is TRBV7-9, the J call TRBJ2-2; D gene uncertain. This CDR3 is built from 12 residues. Germline V gene lookup returns CDR1 SEHNR and CDR2 FQNEAQ (reference sequence). V lost 2 bases to trimming and J lost 9 bases, with 7 bases between them. The CDR3, as DNA: TGTGCCAGCAGCTTATCAGACAGGGAGCTGTTTTTT. Translating it yields CASSLSDRELFF.

The rearrangement joins TRBV2 to TRBJ1-2; 9 positions agree with TRBD1. Per the germline V gene, CDR1 is SNHLY and CDR2 is FYNNEI. The CDR3 consists of 14 residues. J gave up 6 bases and V 6 bases, and 8 bases lay outside the gene matches. CDR3 bases: TGTGCCAGCAGCGGGGACAGGGTTACGAATGGCTACACCTTC. It is translated as CASSGDRVTNGYTF.

The chain has TRBV7-9 and TRBJ2-3; 12 bases map to TRBD1. Trimming took 5 bases from V and 4 from J; bases not matched to a gene: 7. The CDR3 sequence is 16 residues long. The V gene's germline CDR1 is SEHNR and CDR2 FQNEAQ (reference sequence). The CDR3: CASSGRDRGRADTQYF. CDR3 in DNA: TGTGCCAGCAGCGGCCGGGACAGGGGGCGCGCAGATACGCAGTATTTT.

The chain recombines TRBV28 with TRBJ1-5, with 8 bases aligning to TRBD1. Germline V gives CDR1 MDHEN, CDR2 SYDVKM. V shed 6 bases, J shed 6 bases, and the junction held 7 bases outside the gene matches. This CDR3 comprises 14 residues. In DNA form, the CDR3 reads TGTGCCAGCAGGCCGACAGGGGTCGGTCAGCCCCAGCATTTT. It translates to CASRPTGVGQPQHF.

The genes are TRBV19 and TRBJ1-3; D is ambiguous. Germline loops: CDR1 LNHDA, CDR2 SQIVND (reference sequence). The CDR3 length is 14 residues. Trimming removed 1 base at V and 2 bases at J, with 6 bases between. In nucleotides, the CDR3 is TGTGCCAGTAGTATAGGGCCAGCTGGAAACACCATATATTTT. Translating gives CASSIGPAGNTIYF.

Of note for this clone: The sample has other DNA sequences that encode this CDR3 too. The J gene is TRBJ1-2, the V gene TRBV18; D is perhaps TRBD1 (6 bases). Germline CDR1 reads KGHSH; CDR2 reads LQKENI. Trimming left V 3 bases short and J 2 bases short, with 7 bases between. This CDR3 has 13 amino acids. The CDR3 region is CASSPDRNYGYTF. CDR3 DNA sequence: TGTGCCAGCTCACCGGACAGAAACTATGGCTACACCTTC.

J is TRBJ2-7 and V is TRBV4-3; TRBD1 might be the D (5 bases). The CDR3 is 13 residues long. V was shortened by 2 bases and J by 3 bases, with 8 bases between the two germline ends. Looked up from germline, CDR1 is LGHNA and CDR2 is YSLEER. The CDR3: CASSQWQGYEQYF. In DNA, the CDR3 is TGCGCCAGCAGCCAATGGCAGGGCTACGAGCAGTACTTC.

This chain connects TRBV5-6 to TRBJ2-1; 9 positions agree with TRBD1. V shed 4 bases and J 0 bases; nucleotides not matched to a gene: 5. The CDR3 has 16 amino acids. The germline V gene encodes CDR1 SGHDT and CDR2 YYEEEE. Written as DNA, the CDR3 is TGTGCCAGCAGCCTAGACAGGGGGAGCTCCTACAATGAGCAGTTCTTC. It specifies CASSLDRGSSYNEQFF.

The V gene is TRBV4-3, the J gene TRBJ2-2, with 8 bases that match TRBD2. Germline V gene data show CDR1 as LGHNA and CDR2 as YSLEER. This CDR3 contains 16 residues. The trim removed 4 bases at V and 4 bases at J, leaving 8 bases unmatched. CDR3 nucleotides: TGCGCCAGCAGCCGTGTCGGGGGGGGGCCCACCGGGGAGCTGTTTTTT. This sequence encodes CASSRVGGGPTGELFF.

J is TRBJ1-3 and V is TRBV18, with unresolved D. Germline V gene data show CDR1 as KGHSH and CDR2 as LQKENI. The ends were cut back, 5 bases at V and 1 base at J, with 12 bases in the middle. The CDR3 runs to 15 residues. DNA for the CDR3: TGTGCCAGCTCAGAAGCCAAACTATCTGGAAACACCATATATTTT. Translated: CASSEAKLSGNTIYF.

The J gene is TRBJ1-2, the V gene TRBV6-5, with a weak D call TRBD1 (6 bases). There are 15 residues in the CDR3. Germline assignment: CDR1 MNHEY and CDR2 SVGAGI. Trimming removed 8 bases from V and 6 bases from J, with 22 bases in between. The CDR3 is CASRDTYFSLDGYTF. As DNA, the CDR3 is TGTGCCAGCCGGGACACATATTTCTCCCTAGATGGCTACACCTTC.

The chain recombines TRBV6-1 with TRBJ2-1; 10 bases are shared with TRBD2. The ends lost 7 bases at V and 8 bases at J; junction bases unmatched: 8. This CDR3 is built from 14 residues. The germline gives CDR1 MNHNS, CDR2 SASEGT. The CDR3 DNA reads TGTGCCAGCAAAAGCGGGGGGGCCGCGGATGAGCAGTTCTTC. Encoded protein: CASKSGGAADEQFF.

The chain has TRBV7-3 and TRBJ2-7; TRBD2 is a possible D gene (6 bases). The CDR3 has 14 residues. Trimming took 7 bases from V and 0 from J, leaving 13 bases between them. Germline values: CDR1 SGHTA, CDR2 FQGTGA. The chain's CDR3 is CASKLGGSSYEQYF. The CDR3 DNA reads TGTGCCAGCAAACTTGGGGGGAGCTCCTACGAGCAGTACTTC.

This chain links TRBV29-1 with TRBJ1-4; D unclear. Per the germline V gene, CDR1 is SQVTM and CDR2 is ANQGSEA. Trimming cost V 4 bases and J 0 bases, with 6 bases left between them. CDR3 length equals 13 residues. CDR3 residues: CSVGRSTNEKLFF. The CDR3 region has the DNA TGCAGCGTTGGCAGATCAACTAATGAAAAACTGTTTTTT.